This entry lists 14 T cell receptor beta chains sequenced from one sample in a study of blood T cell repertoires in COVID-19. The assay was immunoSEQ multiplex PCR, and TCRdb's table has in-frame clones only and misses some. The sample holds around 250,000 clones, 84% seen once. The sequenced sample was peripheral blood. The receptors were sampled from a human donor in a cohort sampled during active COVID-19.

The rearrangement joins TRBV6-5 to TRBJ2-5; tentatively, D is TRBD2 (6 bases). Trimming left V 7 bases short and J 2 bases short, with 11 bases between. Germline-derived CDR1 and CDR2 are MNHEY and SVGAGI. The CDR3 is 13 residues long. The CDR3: CASTWDLQETQYF. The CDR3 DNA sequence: TGTGCCAGCACCTGGGACTTACAAGAGACCCAGTACTTC.

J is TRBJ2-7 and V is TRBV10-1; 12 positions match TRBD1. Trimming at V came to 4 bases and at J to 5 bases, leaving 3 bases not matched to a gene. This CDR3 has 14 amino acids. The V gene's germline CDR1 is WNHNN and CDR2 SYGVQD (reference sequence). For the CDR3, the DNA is TGCGCCAGCAGTGCTGGGACAGGGGGCCACGAGCAGTACTTC. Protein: CASSAGTGGHEQYF.

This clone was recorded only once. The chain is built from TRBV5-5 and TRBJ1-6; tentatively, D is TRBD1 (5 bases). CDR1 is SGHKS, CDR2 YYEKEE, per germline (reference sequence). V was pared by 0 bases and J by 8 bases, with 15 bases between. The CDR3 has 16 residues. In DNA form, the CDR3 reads TGTGCCAGCAGCTTGGAATCGGGACTCAGGGATTCACCCCTCCACTTT. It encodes CASSLESGLRDSPLHF.

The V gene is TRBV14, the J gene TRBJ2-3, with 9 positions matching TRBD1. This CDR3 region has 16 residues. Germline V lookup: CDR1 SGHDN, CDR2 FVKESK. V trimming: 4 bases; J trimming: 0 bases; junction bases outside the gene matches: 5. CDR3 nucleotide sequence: TGTGCCAGCAGCCTTGGAGGGACAGGGAGCACAGATACGCAGTATTTT. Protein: CASSLGGTGSTDTQYF.

The CDR3 region is CASSQGVRVAYGYTF. The CDR3 DNA is TGCGCCAGCAGCCAAGGGGTGAGGGTGGCCTATGGCTACACCTTC. V is TRBV4-1 and J is TRBJ1-2; D gene ambiguous. With 1 base removed from V and 4 bases from J, the gap between germline ends came to 13 bases. Germline CDR1 reads MGHRA; CDR2 reads YSYEKL. This CDR3 is built from 15 residues.

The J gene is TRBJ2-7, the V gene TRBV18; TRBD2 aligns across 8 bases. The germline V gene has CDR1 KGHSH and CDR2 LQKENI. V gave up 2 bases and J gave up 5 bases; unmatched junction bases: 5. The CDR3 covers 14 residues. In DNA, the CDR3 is TGTGCCAGCTCACCAACGGGACTAGTAAACGAGCAGTACTTC. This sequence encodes CASSPTGLVNEQYF.

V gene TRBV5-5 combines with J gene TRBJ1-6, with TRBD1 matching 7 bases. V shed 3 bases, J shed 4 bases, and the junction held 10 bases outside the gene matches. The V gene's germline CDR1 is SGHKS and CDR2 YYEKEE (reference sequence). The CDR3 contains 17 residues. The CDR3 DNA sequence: TGTGCCAGCAGCTCCCAGGGGGTGACTACTTATAATTCACCCCTCCACTTT. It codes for CASSSQGVTTYNSPLHF.

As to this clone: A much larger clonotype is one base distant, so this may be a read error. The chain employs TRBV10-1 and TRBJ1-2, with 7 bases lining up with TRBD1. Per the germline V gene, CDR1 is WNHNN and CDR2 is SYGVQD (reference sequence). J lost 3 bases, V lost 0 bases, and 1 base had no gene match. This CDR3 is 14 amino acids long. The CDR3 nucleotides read TGCGCCAGCAGTGAGTCGGGACAGTACTATGGCTACACCTTC. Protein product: CASSESGQYYGYTF.

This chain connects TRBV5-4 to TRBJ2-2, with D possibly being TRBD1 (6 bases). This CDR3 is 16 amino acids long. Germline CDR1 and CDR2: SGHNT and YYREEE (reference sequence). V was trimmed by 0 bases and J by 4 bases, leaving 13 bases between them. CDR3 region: CASSLDGQGLTGELFF. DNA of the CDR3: TGTGCCAGCAGCTTGGACGGGCAGGGGCTCACCGGGGAGCTGTTTTTT. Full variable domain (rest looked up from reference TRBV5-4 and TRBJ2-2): ETGVTQSPTHLIKTRGQQVTLRCSSQSGHNTVSWYQQALGQGPQFIFQYYREEENGRGNFPPRFSGLQFPNYSSELNVNALELDDSALYLCASSLDGQGLTGELFFGEGSRLTVL.

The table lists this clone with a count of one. The CDR3 loop is CASSPTPPGLAGEVGQYF. The CDR3 DNA reads as TGTGCCAGCAGCCCAACCCCCCCAGGACTAGCGGGGGAAGTCGGGCAGTACTTC. The rearrangement links TRBV5-5 to TRBJ2-7, with 13 nucleotides matching TRBD2. V was pared by 4 bases and J by 9 bases, with 19 bases of the junction left unmatched. There are 18 residues in the CDR3. Germline V gene lookup returns CDR1 SGHKS and CDR2 YYEKEE (reference sequence).

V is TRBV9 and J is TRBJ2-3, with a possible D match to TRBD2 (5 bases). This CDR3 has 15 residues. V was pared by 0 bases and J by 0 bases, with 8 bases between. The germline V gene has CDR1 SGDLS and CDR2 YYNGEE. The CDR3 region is CASSVGEGSTDTQYF. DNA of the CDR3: TGTGCCAGCAGCGTAGGCGAGGGAAGCACAGATACGCAGTATTTT.

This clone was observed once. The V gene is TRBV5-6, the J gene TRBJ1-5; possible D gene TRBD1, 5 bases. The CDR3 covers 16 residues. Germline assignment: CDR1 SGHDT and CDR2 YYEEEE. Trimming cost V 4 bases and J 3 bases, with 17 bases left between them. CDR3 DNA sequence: TGTGCCAGCAGCACCTCCGGTGGGGGGTACAATCAGCCCCAGCATTTT. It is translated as CASSTSGGGYNQPQHF.

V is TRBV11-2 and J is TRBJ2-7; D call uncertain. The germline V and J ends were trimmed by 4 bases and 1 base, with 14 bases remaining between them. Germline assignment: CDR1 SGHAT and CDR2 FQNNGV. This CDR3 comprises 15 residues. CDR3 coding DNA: TGTGCCAGCAGCTCATATGCTGGCCCTTCCTACGAGCAGTACTTC. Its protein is CASSSYAGPSYEQYF.

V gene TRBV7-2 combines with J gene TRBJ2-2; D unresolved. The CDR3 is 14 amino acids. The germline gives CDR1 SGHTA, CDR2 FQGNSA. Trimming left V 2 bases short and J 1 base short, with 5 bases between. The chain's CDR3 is CASSLSGNTGELFF. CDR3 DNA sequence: TGTGCCAGCAGCTTATCCGGGAACACCGGGGAGCTGTTTTTT.